The clone carrying this T cell receptor (beta chain) showed up just once. The germline V gene encodes CDR1 SGHTA and CDR2 FQGTGA. CDR3 length equals 13 residues. Trimming shortened V by 2 bases and J by 6 bases, and 9 bases separated the two germline ends. The entry originates in a study of blood T cell repertoires in COVID-19. Overall study context: T cells, B-cell-depleted T cells, or PBMCs provided the cDNA or gDNA that served as material.

How the authors handled the data: Estimation of nucleated cell counts relied on the amplification of reference gene primers. Assay: immunoSEQ multiplex PCR; the TCRdb copy retains only in-frame clones and omits some. That table supplies the V and J calls and clone size; D and trimming were determined from the DNA. This table holds under 300,000 clones, approximately 91% found once. Sequencing input: peripheral blood. The chain couples TRBV7-3 to TRBJ2-3; D gene ambiguous. The sequence was obtained from a woman aged 40-49 years who had recovered from COVID-19. The CDR3 reads CASSLQPQDTQYF. The CDR3 DNA sequence: TGTGCCAGCAGCTTACAACCACAGGATACGCAGTATTTT.